This T cell receptor (beta chain) was profiled in a study of Graves' ophthalmopathy and Graves' hyperthyroidism. Overall study results and limits: Discrimination between ophthalmopathy and stable hyperthyroidism by a 13-signature model showed 87.88% sensitivity and about 80% specificity.

The ends lost 4 bases at V and 8 bases at J; junction bases unmatched: 11. CDR3 length: 15 amino acids. Per germline, CDR1 ENHRY and CDR2 SYGVKD. This clonotype was counted many times. Antigen specificity is unknown. Amplification of the TCR beta CDR3 regions used RNA transcripts (as template). An opening RT-PCR round employed HTBI primers and preceded a second-round multiplex PCR. Using its own MiXCR run on the multiplex PCR reads, TCRdb lists one record per CDR3 protein. The table shows hundreds of thousands of distinct CDR3 sequences, with about two fifths occurring only once. The genes are TRBV10-3 and TRBJ1-2; 9 nucleotides match TRBD1. This receptor was taken from an adult man with Graves' ophthalmopathy. Sequenced input: peripheral blood. The CDR3 protein is CAISGAGTGTGGYTF. The CDR3 DNA reads as TGTGCCATCAGTGGGGCGGGGACAGGGACAGGAGGCTACACCTTC.